This T cell receptor (beta chain) was captured in a study of blood T cells in healthy people across ages. Primers used in a second PCR of about 7 to 12 cycles were a sample-barcoded 5' primer and a J-beta primer mix. A single record per CDR3 protein comes from TCRdb applying MiXCR to the 5' RACE reads. Here the sample spans about 1.8 million distinct CDR3 sequences, about 50% being singletons. This CDR3 comprises 13 residues. Between the trimmed V and J ends, which lost 2 bases and 0 bases, there was a span of 4 bases. Germline CDR1 reads MRHNA; CDR2 reads SNTAGT. There were at least 5.5 micrograms of total RNA extracted from every sample.

The chain uses TRBV6-4 and TRBJ1-1; D not certain. The receptor's source is a woman aged 40 to 55 in good health. What was sequenced was blood. The DNA of the CDR3 is TGTGCCAGCAGTGACACCATGAACACTGAAGCTTTCTTT. This codes for CASSDTMNTEAFF.